The clone carrying this T cell receptor beta chain was seen at least ten times. The antigen is unknown. Orbital computed tomography and thyroid ultrasound, together with serum TRAb and thyroxine and clinical symptoms, were used for diagnoses. PBMCs came from around 10 ml fresh peripheral blood. The CDR3 length is 11 residues. The germline V gene has CDR1 ENHRY and CDR2 SYGVKD. The germline V and J ends were trimmed by 3 bases and 2 bases, with 1 base remaining between them. RNA transcripts were the template for amplifying TCR beta CDR3 regions. The study used the HTBI primer set for a first-round RT-PCR of the TCR CDR3. TCRdb processed the multiplex PCR reads anew with MiXCR; each CDR3 protein has one entry. The sample has fewer than 650,000 distinct CDR3 sequences, 14% seen once. This sample is drawn from a study of T cells in Graves' hyperthyroidism and ophthalmopathy. Findings and caveats of the study: Blood also carried most thyroid clonotypes expanded above 0.001. In simple terms, a model built on 13 V-J features told ophthalmopathy apart from stable hyperthyroidism.

V is TRBV10-3 and J is TRBJ1-2, with D unresolved. This receptor was obtained from a woman younger than 30 with Graves' ophthalmopathy. Sequencing was performed on blood. For the CDR3, the DNA is TGTGCCATCAGTGAAAACTATGGCTACACCTTC. It translates to CAISENYGYTF.